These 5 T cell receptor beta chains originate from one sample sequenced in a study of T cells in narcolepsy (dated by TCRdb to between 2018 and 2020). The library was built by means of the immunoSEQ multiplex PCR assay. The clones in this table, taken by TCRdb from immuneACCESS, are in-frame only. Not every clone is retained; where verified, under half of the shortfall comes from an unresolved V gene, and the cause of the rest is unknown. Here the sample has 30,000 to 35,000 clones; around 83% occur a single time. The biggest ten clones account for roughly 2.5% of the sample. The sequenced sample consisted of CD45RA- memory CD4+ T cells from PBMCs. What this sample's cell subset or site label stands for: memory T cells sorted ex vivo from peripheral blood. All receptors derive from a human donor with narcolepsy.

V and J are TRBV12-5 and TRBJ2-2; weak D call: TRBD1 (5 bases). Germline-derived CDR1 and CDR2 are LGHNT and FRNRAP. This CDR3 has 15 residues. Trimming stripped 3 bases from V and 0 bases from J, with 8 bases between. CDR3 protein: CASGLGVANTGELFF. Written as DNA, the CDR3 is TGTGCTAGTGGTTTAGGGGTCGCGAACACCGGGGAGCTGTTTTTT.

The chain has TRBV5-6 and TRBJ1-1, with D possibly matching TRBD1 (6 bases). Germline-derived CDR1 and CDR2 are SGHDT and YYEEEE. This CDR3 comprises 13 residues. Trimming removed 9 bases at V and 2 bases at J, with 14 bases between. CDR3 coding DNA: TGTGCCACGACCACAGGGACTAACACTGAAGCTTTCTTT. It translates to CATTTGTNTEAFF. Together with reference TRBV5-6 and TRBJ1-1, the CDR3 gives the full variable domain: DAGVTQSPTHLIKTRGQQVTLRCSPKSGHDTVSWYQQALGQGPQFIFQYYEEEERQRGNFPDRFSGHQFPNYSSELNVNALLLGDSALYLCATTTGTNTEAFFGQGTRLTVV.

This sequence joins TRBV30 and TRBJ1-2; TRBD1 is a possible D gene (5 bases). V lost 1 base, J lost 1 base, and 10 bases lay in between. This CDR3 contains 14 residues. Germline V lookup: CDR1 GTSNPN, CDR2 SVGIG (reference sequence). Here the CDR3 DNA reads TGTGCCTGGAGTGCGATGACAGTTAACTATGGCTACACCTTC. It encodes CAWSAMTVNYGYTF.

This chain's CDR3 is CASSPPGFSTGELFF. The CDR3 DNA sequence: TGTGCCAGCAGTCCACCAGGGTTCAGCACCGGGGAGCTGTTTTTT. The V and J genes are TRBV6-1 and TRBJ2-2, with a tentative D call TRBD1 (5 bases). V lost 5 bases, J lost 4 bases, and 14 bases lay in between. The CDR3 has 15 residues. Germline values: CDR1 MNHNS, CDR2 SASEGT.

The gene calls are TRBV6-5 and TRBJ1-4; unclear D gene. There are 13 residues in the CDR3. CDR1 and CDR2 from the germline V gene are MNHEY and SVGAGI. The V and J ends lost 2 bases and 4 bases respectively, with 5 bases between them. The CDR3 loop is CASSYGNNEKLFF. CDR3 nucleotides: TGTGCCAGCAGTTACGGGAATAATGAAAAACTGTTTTTT.